The T cell receptor (beta chain) under discussion was sequenced for a study of blood T cell repertoires in COVID-19. Study-level background: Researchers got acute and convalescent COVID-19 samples from the United States, Italy and Spain. Sample material is recorded as cDNA or gDNA derived from T cells, B-cell-depleted T cells, or PBMCs.

Per the authors' pipeline: Amplification of reference gene primers was used by the study to estimate nucleated cell counts. Using immunoSEQ multiplex PCR, the repertoire was profiled, and TCRdb retains in-frame clones only, with some absent. V and J calls and clone size are given by that table; D and trimming were obtained from the DNA. This table has tens of thousands of clones, around nine tenths appearing once. CDR3 length: 17 residues. Germline V CDR1 and CDR2: MNHEY, SVGEGT. V was cut by 5 bases and J by 1 base, with 18 bases left in between. V is TRBV6-2 or TRBV6-3 and J is TRBJ1-5; a weak D match, TRBD1 (6 bases). This receptor was obtained from a woman aged 40 to 50 with acute or convalescent COVID-19. Source material: peripheral blood. CDR3 coding DNA: TGTGCCAGCAGTGACGGCTACCGGGACATAAGCAATCAGCCCCAGCATTTT. Amino acid sequence: CASSDGYRDISNQPQHF.